This paragraph covers one TCR beta chain sequence. The data belong to a study of blood T cells in healthy people across ages. With a J-beta primer mix and a sample-barcoded 5' primer, a second PCR ran about 7 to 11 cycles. All cDNA molecules were each tagged by a template-switch adaptor with 12 random nucleotides. TCRdb ran MiXCR on the 5' RACE reads and lists one entry per CDR3 protein. The table includes about 1.5 million distinct CDR3 sequences, about 45% detected once. Germline-derived CDR1 and CDR2 are MNHEY and SMNVEV (reference sequence). CDR3 length: 17 amino acids. The authors isolated at least 6 million PBMCs per sample.

Sequencing was done on a sample of blood. J is TRBJ2-5 and V is TRBV27; 12 positions agree with TRBD2. The tail of the sequence fits TRBJ2-7 better, so the J call may be wrong. This TCR was sampled from a woman younger than 35 in good health. The CDR3 reads CASSFHWTSGVGYEQYF. As DNA, the CDR3 is TGTGCCAGCAGTTTCCACTGGACTAGCGGGGTGGGCTACGAGCAGTACTTC.